This TCR beta chain was observed in a study of monozygotic twins with inflammatory bowel disease. The study, taken as a whole, reports: Healthy twins showed more clonotype sharing with others than IBD patients, especially patients with disease activity. Neither one strong signal nor one clonotype associated with IBD was supported. Discrimination among different T cell subtypes was not achievable.

CDR1 is SGHDN, CDR2 FVKESK, per germline. The CDR3 extends over 17 amino acids. In eight separate reactions per sample, cDNA was generated. TCRdb processed the 5' RACE reads again and assigns one entry to each CDR3 protein, with no DNA. The sample table includes some 83,000 distinct CDR3 sequences. As regards this clonotype: Its antigen is as yet unknown.

The specimen sequenced was blood. The J gene is TRBJ2-4, the V gene TRBV14. This sequence was found in a human donor with ulcerative colitis or Crohn's disease, or a healthy co-twin of an affected twin (not recorded which). Here the CDR3 reads CASSQDRSDAANNIQYF.